This TCR beta chain was identified in a study of vaccination effects on CD4 cells after COVID-19. Of note for this clone: Its antigen is not identified.

Some clones are missing from TCRdb's copy, which holds only in-frame ones; the method was immunoSEQ multiplex PCR. Of some 20,000 clones listed, approximately 70% are singletons. CDR1 WNHNN and CDR2 SYGVQD come from the germline V gene (reference sequence). The V end lost 1 base, the J end lost 4 bases, and 5 bases lay between the germline ends. The CDR3 consists of 13 residues. ViraFEST expansion of antigen-specific CD4+ T cells with viral peptide pools preceded sequencing. Culture proceeded for under twelve days, and CD4+ T cells were then isolated. After approximately 2 million PBMC were placed in each well, they were cultured with 8.5 to 10 IU/ml IL-2 and approximately 9.6 ug/ml peptides.

This chain uses TRBV10-1 with TRBJ1-5; D is undetermined. The sequence derives from a human donor who received a COVID-19 vaccine. Source: CD4+ T cells from PBMCs cultured with HCoV-229E spike peptides, taken before COVID-19 vaccination. Written as DNA, the CDR3 is TGCGCCAGCAGTGAGTTTCGTAATCAGCCCCAGCATTTT. Encoded protein: CASSEFRNQPQHF.